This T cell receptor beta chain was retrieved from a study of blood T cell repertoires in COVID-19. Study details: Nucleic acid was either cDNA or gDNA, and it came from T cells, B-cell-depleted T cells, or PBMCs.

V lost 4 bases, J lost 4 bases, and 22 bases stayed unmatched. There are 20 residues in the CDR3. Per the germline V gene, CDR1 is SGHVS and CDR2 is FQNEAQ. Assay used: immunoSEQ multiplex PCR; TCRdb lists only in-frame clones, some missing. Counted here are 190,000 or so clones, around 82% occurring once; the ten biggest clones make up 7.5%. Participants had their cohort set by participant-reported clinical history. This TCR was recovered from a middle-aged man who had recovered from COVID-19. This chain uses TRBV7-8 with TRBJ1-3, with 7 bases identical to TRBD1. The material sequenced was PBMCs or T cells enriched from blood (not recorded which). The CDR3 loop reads CASSSRPGTAFPADGNTIYF. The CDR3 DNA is TGTGCCAGCAGCTCACGTCCCGGGACAGCGTTCCCTGCGGACGGAAACACCATATATTTT.